These T cell receptor beta chains were read from a single sample in a study of long-term antiretroviral therapy in people with HIV. Assay: immunoSEQ multiplex PCR; the TCRdb copy retains only in-frame clones and omits some. Here the sample spans around 8,600 clones, nearly 80% being singletons. Sequencing used unsorted PBMCs, obtained 0.6 years before starting antiretroviral therapy. These receptors were taken from a middle-aged man with HIV. Each CDR3 is given with its conserved first and last residue. Each record gives: J gene, V gene, D gene, clone size, CDR3 DNA, CDR3 protein. A D gene is named only where the DNA matches it firmly. Some rows mark clone size as missing; the rest say once, few, many or name a class of expanded clone.

TRBJ1-1	TRBV9	NA	once	TGTGCCAGCAGCCCCCAAGGGACGGCGAACACTGAAGCTTTCTTT	CASSPQGTANTEAFF
TRBJ1-1	TRBV5-6	NA	NA	TGTGCCAGCAGCCAGCCGGGACAACTGAACACTGAAGCTTTCTTT	CASSQPGQLNTEAFF
TRBJ2-1	TRBV9	NA	NA	TGTGCCAGCAGCGCGTCAGGGGACTACAACTCCTACAATGAGCAGTTCTTC	CASSASGDYNSYNEQFF
TRBJ1-2	TRBV28	TRBD1	NA	TGTGCCAGCGGCTCCTCCGGGACAGGGTATGGCTACACCTTC	CASGSSGTGYGYTF
TRBJ2-7	TRBV6-1	NA	once	TGTGCCAGCAGTGAACAAGGCAGGTCCTACGAGCAGTACTTC	CASSEQGRSYEQYF
TRBJ1-5	TRBV6-1	NA	NA	TGTGCCAGCAGTGAAATGGTAGGGTCATATCAGCCCCAGCATTTT	CASSEMVGSYQPQHF
TRBJ1-1	TRBV11-3	TRBD1	NA	TGTGCCAGCAGCCCTGGACAGGCTAAAGCTTTCTTT	CASSPGQAKAFF
TRBJ1-2	TRBV5-1	TRBD1	NA	TGCGCCAGCAGTTACGGACAGGGCTCGGCTAACTATGGCTACACCTTC	CASSYGQGSANYGYTF
TRBJ2-1	TRBV5-1	NA	medium-sized	TGCGCCAGCAGCTTACGGACAGCCCTCGAAGGGACTCCAAGCTCCTACAATGAGCAGTTCTTC	CASSLRTALEGTPSSYNEQFF
TRBJ1-1	TRBV2	NA	NA	TGTGCCAGCAGTGTTGTAGCTAACACTGAAGCTTTCTTT	CASSVVANTEAFF
TRBJ1-3	TRBV28	TRBD1	few	TGTGCCAGCAGTTCGATAGGACAGGGTGGAAACACCATATATTTT	CASSSIGQGGNTIYF
TRBJ2-1	TRBV11-3	TRBD1	once	TGTGCCAGCAGCTTGGGACAGGACTACAATGAGCAGTTCTTC	CASSLGQDYNEQFF
TRBJ2-6	TRBV19	NA	few	TGTGCCAGTAGTATAGAGGCAGTTCTCTCTGGGGCCAACGTCCTGACTTTC	CASSIEAVLSGANVLTF
TRBJ1-1	TRBV7-9	TRBD1	NA	TGTGCCAGCAGCCCTGACAGGGATAACACTGAAGCTTTCTTT	CASSPDRDNTEAFF
TRBJ1-1	TRBV18	NA	NA	TGTGCCAGCTCGCTGACCGACTACACTGAAGCTTTCTTT	CASSLTDYTEAFF
TRBJ1-2	TRBV7-9	NA	NA	TGTGCCAGCAGCTTAGCGTTCCTCTATGGCTACACCTTC	CASSLAFLYGYTF
TRBJ1-6	TRBV10-3	NA	once	TGTGCCATCAGTGACCCAGGGAGGGGCAATTCACCCCTCCACTTT	CAISDPGRGNSPLHF
TRBJ2-5	TRBV4-2	NA	NA	TGTGCCAGCAGCCAAATGGAGACCCAGTACTTC	CASSQMETQYF
TRBJ1-5	TRBV21-1	NA	NA	TGTGCCAGCAGCAGGTATACGGGGGCAAGCAATCAGCCCCAGCATTTT	CASSRYTGASNQPQHF
TRBJ1-1	TRBV7-3	NA	NA	TGTGCCAGCAGCCTTGTGGGGGGCAACACTGAAGCTTTCTTT	CASSLVGGNTEAFF
TRBJ2-7	TRBV2	TRBD1	NA	TGTGCCAGCTTGGGGACAGGGAGGGGGTACGAGCAGTACTTC	CASLGTGRGYEQYF
TRBJ2-7	TRBV5-6	TRBD2	NA	TGTGCCAGCAGCTTTTCCCAGCGGGGTTCCTACGAGCAGTACTTC	CASSFSQRGSYEQYF
TRBJ1-1	TRBV7-3	TRBD1	NA	TGTGCCAGCAGCTTATGGGACAGTGACACTGAAGCTTTCTTT	CASSLWDSDTEAFF
TRBJ1-3	TRBV10-3	NA	NA	TGTGCCATCAGTGGCTCTCAGGGGCTTGGAAACACCATATATTTT	CAISGSQGLGNTIYF
TRBJ2-3	TRBV7-8	TRBD2	NA	TGTGCCAGCAGCCAACTAGCGGGGGGCCTAGATACGCAGTATTTT	CASSQLAGGLDTQYF
TRBJ2-7	TRBV7-8	NA	NA	TGTGCCAGCAGCATCGGACCATTCCTCAACTACGAGCAGTACTTC	CASSIGPFLNYEQYF
TRBJ1-2	TRBV29-1	NA	few	TGCCCCAGGGAAGTCGGTGGCTACACCTTC	CPREVGGYTF
TRBJ1-6	TRBV7-9	NA	NA	TGTGCCAGCAGTTCTCAGGGAAAAAATTCACCCCTCCACTTT	CASSSQGKNSPLHF
TRBJ2-5	TRBV5-4	NA	NA	TGTGCCAGCAGACCCCGCGGGAATATGGGTGAGACCCAGTACTTC	CASRPRGNMGETQYF
TRBJ2-7	TRBV9	TRBD1	NA	TGTGCCAGCAGCGAGGGGGCGACACTAGTCCACGAGCAGTACTTC	CASSEGATLVHEQYF
TRBJ1-2	TRBV7-8	NA	NA	TGTGCCAGCAGCGCGTGGACCACGGAGGGCTACACCTTC	CASSAWTTEGYTF